This record covers a single T cell receptor (beta chain). Its antigen remains unidentified. Stated time point: 2015-2016 season, pre-vaccination. ICOS+CD38+ and ICOS-CD38- fractions were sorted from non-naive CD4+CXCR5+PD-1+ cells. The source of the sample is a study of follicular helper T cells after annual influenza vaccination. General study results and limits: ICOS-CD38- cTfh most often held earlier Day 7 ICOS+CD38+ clones. Change in circulating plasmablasts correlated with ICOS+CD38+ cTfh clonality change.

Per the germline V gene, CDR1 is SGHRS and CDR2 is YFSETQ. The trim removed 7 bases at V and 5 bases at J, leaving 5 bases unmatched. This CDR3 region has 14 residues. The method was immunoSEQ multiplex PCR; TCRdb's version includes in-frame clones alone and lacks a portion of them. The profile shows thousands of clones, around four fifths of them singletons. The source was CXCR5+ CD38- circulating T follicular helper cells from blood, collected on the day of influenza vaccination. Subset given: circulating Tfh, non-naive CD4+CXCR5+PD-1+ (ICOS+CD38+ or ICOS-CD38-). The chain uses TRBV5-1 and TRBJ2-3; 12 positions agree with TRBD1. The clonotype comes from an adult who received the influenza vaccine. The CDR3 sequence is CASSGQGARDTQYF. The CDR3 DNA is TGCGCCAGCTCGGGACAGGGGGCTAGAGATACGCAGTATTTT.